The T cell receptor beta chain described here comes from a study of CD8 T cells in ankylosing spondylitis. Whole-study results and caveats: A subset of motif variants has previously been described in the synovial fluid and blood of reactive arthritis. There was reportedly significant enrichment of clones that were disease-linked in matched ankylosing spondylitis synovial fluid.

Comments on this clonotype: The antigen remains undetermined.

Quantitative 5'-RACE with molecular barcodes was used to make the TCR beta libraries. MiXCR, run by TCRdb on the 5' RACE reads, gives a single entry per CDR3 protein. The repertoire holds more than 150,000 distinct CDR3 sequences, with 15% to 20% as singletons. The CDR3 loop spans 14 amino acids. Germline V gene sequence: CDR1 MNHEY, CDR2 SVGAGI. V lost 7 bases and J lost 2, with 9 bases in between. The chain joins TRBV6-5 to TRBJ2-6, with unresolved D. The sample taken for sequencing was blood, either unsorted or a sorted T cell fraction (not recorded which). The TCR was taken from a male donor aged 10-35 years with ankylosing spondylitis or in good health (not recorded which). The CDR3 is CASTLRAGANVLTF. The CDR3 DNA sequence: TGTGCCAGCACCCTAAGGGCTGGGGCCAACGTCCTGACTTTC.